This TCR beta chain was recorded in a study of regulatory T cells in long-lasting Graves disease (TCRdb year 2021). Regarding the complete study: Persistent Graves' disease was defined as persistently positive TSH receptor autoantibodies together with antithyroid drug treatment for over 5 years. Patients with persistent Graves' disease were compared with patients with newly diagnosed Graves' disease using TCR sequencing and RNA sequencing of peripheral blood. The study was conducted in China and was registered as a clinical trial. A total of some 35 samples underwent TCR sequencing: around 13 from persistent and around 20 from newly diagnosed Graves' disease patients. On average, persistent Graves' disease patients in the clinical cohort had been on antithyroid drugs for approximately ten years. Study-level results and caveats: The small sample size was acknowledged by the authors as a limitation that may reduce accuracy. Persistent Graves' disease patients showed lower TCR Shannon entropy and fewer highly expanded clones than newly diagnosed patients, suggesting clonal expansion. Persistent patients shared more public clonotypes among themselves (around 2,700) than newly diagnosed patients did (about 900). Persistent disease showed preferential use of TRBV28, TRBJ1-2 and TRBJ2-5, whereas newly diagnosed disease favored TRBV20-1 and TRBJ2-1. Only the TCR beta chain was sequenced and analyzed. Only peripheral blood was studied, because thyroid tissue, the primary lesion, was inaccessible.

Library creation used multiplex PCR. The data were produced on an Illumina HiSeq 4000. CDR3 regions were amplified by Arm-PCR with iRepertoire HTBI primers to construct TCR beta libraries. Gel purification was performed on PCR products prior to sequencing. The authors' analysis ran thus. Across samples, about 64 TRBV and 13 to 15 TRBJ segments were identified and used for gene usage analysis of CDR3 amino acid clonotypes. COPE and FqMerger were used to merge the filtered high-quality paired reads into contigs. BLAST was used to align contigs to IMGT TRBV, TRBD and TRBJ reference genes, and CDR3 was defined according to IMGT. Highly expanded clones were defined as clonotypes with a frequency above 0.1%. Repertoire diversity was measured by Shannon entropy, and V-J evenness by the Gini coefficient. A clonotype was considered public if more than one individual shared it. TCRdb reanalyzed the raw reads on its own, using fastp at Q25 for trimming and MiXCR for clone calling, and kept in-frame beta chains. Here each entry gathers all rows of one CDR3 protein and keeps the most common genes and DNA. For this entry, the V and J calls and clone size follow TCRdb and not the study's own pipeline. The sample table holds 500,000 to 800,000 distinct CDR3 sequences, of which about 32% were seen once. Roughly 40% of the sample is held by the ten biggest clonotypes.

CDR3 length: 14 amino acids, cysteine to phenylalanine. Only CDR3 DNA is held: 42 bases, read in frame from base 1. Trimming takes 1 base from V and 4 bases from J, and the germline ends sit 11 bases apart. Via the germline V gene, CDR1 is MNHNS and CDR2 SASEGT. A few counts support this clonotype. Its specific antigen is unknown. Base qualities are missing; no much larger clone stands one base away. Per the publication, the time point label means: persistent/refractory GD, antithyroid drugs over 5 years with positive TRAb. For both TCR sequencing and RNA sequencing, RNA was extracted from PBMCs in TRIzol. Graves' disease was diagnosed according to American Thyroid Association guidelines. Recruitment of patients was carried out at an endocrinology department in Xi'an, China. Each patient gave approximately 9 milliliters of peripheral blood, collected in an EDTA anticoagulant tube. Ficoll Paque Plus density gradient separation was used to isolate PBMCs, and no additional T cell sorting was done. An Agilent 2100 Bioanalyzer and agarose gel were used to check RNA quality, and a NanoDrop 2000 was used to measure RNA concentration.

This specimen consisted of peripheral blood mononuclear cells (PBMCs), obtained when the disease was refractory, from a patient treated with antithyroid drugs. This sequence originates from a female donor with Graves disease. The V gene is TRBV6-1 and the J gene is TRBJ2-7; a tentative D match to TRBD2 spans 6 bases. The DNA is TGTGCCAGCAGTGAAGTGCGTGGGGGGTACGAGCAGTACTTC. Its protein reads: CASSEVRGGYEQYF.